This T cell receptor (beta chain) was profiled in a study of blood T cell repertoires in COVID-19. In the study overall: PBMCs, B-cell-depleted T cells, or T cells provided the cDNA or gDNA that made up the material.

TCRdb keeps only in-frame clones here, not all; method: immunoSEQ multiplex PCR. The top ten hold roughly 15% of the sample, which has some 88,000 clones, 85% seen once. The TCR comes from a woman in her 70s with acute or convalescent COVID-19. The specimen was peripheral blood.

In nucleotides, the CDR3 is TGTGCCAGCAGCTTGGAGGGACTCATCACAGATACGCAGTATTTT. Translation gives CASSLEGLITDTQYF. This chain links TRBV5-5 with TRBJ2-3; D might be TRBD2 (6 bases). CDR1 is SGHKS and CDR2 is YYEKEE in the germline V gene (reference sequence). The V gene lost 0 bases and the J gene lost 2 bases, with 10 bases spanning the gap. This CDR3 contains 15 residues.